Following are 14 T cell receptor beta chains from one sample sequenced in a study of regulatory and conventional T cells in RAG deficiency. Conventional CD4+ T cells were sorted from blood as CD25-low CD127-high cells. Clones were sequenced by immunoSEQ multiplex PCR, and TCRdb holds only the in-frame ones, with some missing. The repertoire holds more than 40,000 clones, 75% to 90% seen once, with about 0.53% in the top ten. These data were also filed under a second study, of regulatory T cells. This second report adds: Primers: 52 TRBV forward and 13 TRBJ reverse.

Sequenced material: CD4+ effector T cells sorted from blood. All receptors come from a human donor in good health.

The chain joins TRBV6-1 to TRBJ1-2, with D possibly TRBD1 on 6 matching bases. Per the germline V gene, CDR1 is MNHNS and CDR2 is SASEGT. CDR3 size: 14 residues. Trimming cost V 2 bases and J 0 bases, with 7 bases left between them. In DNA form, the CDR3 reads TGTGCCAGCAGTGAAAGGACAGCTAACTATGGCTACACCTTC. Translation: CASSERTANYGYTF.

This chain connects TRBV15 to TRBJ2-2; the match to TRBD1 covers 8 bases. The germline gives CDR1 LNHNV, CDR2 YYDKDF (reference sequence). The CDR3 covers 16 residues. Trimming removed 5 bases from V and 4 bases from J; junction bases left unmatched: 9. CDR3 nucleotides: TGTGCCACCAGCTGGGGGAACAGGGGGTTCACCGGGGAGCTGTTTTTT. Protein product: CATSWGNRGFTGELFF.

CDR3: CASRPGTGDGYTF. The CDR3 nucleotides are TGCGCCAGCAGACCCGGGACAGGGGATGGCTACACCTTC. This chain connects TRBV5-1 to TRBJ1-2; 10 nucleotides match TRBD1. The junction had 4 bases not matched to a gene; V was cut back by 5 bases and J by 6 bases. Per the germline V gene, CDR1 is SGHRS and CDR2 is YFSETQ. The CDR3 totals 13 residues. Together with reference TRBV5-1 and TRBJ1-2, the CDR3 gives the full variable domain: KAGVTQTPRYLIKTRGQQVTLSCSPISGHRSVSWYQQTPGQGLQFLFEYFSETQRNKGNFPGRFSGRQFSNSRSEMNVSTLELGDSALYLCASRPGTGDGYTFGSGTRLTVV.

This sequence joins TRBV6-1 and TRBJ1-4; D not resolved. Germline loops: CDR1 MNHNS, CDR2 SASEGT. This CDR3 is 13 amino acids long. V dropped 2 bases and J dropped 5 bases, with 6 bases sitting between them. CDR3 residues: CASSEFGNEKLFF. CDR3 bases: TGTGCCAGCAGTGAATTCGGGAATGAAAAACTGTTTTTT.

The genes are TRBV19 and TRBJ2-1; 8 positions agree with TRBD2. Germline loops: CDR1 LNHDA, CDR2 SQIVND (reference sequence). Trimming at V came to 4 bases and at J to 5 bases, leaving 7 bases not matched to a gene. The CDR3 is made up of 15 amino acids. CDR3 DNA sequence: TGTGCCAGTAGTAATCCGGGACTAGTCGACAATGAGCAGTTCTTC. Protein sequence: CASSNPGLVDNEQFF. Combining the CDR3 with reference TRBV19 and TRBJ2-1 gives the whole variable domain DGGITQSPKYLFRKEGQNVTLSCEQNLNHDAMYWYRQDPGQGLRLIYYSQIVNDFQKGDIAEGYSVSREKKESFPLTVTSAQKNPTAFYLCASSNPGLVDNEQFFGPGTRLTVL.

V gene TRBV19 combines with J gene TRBJ1-5; no clear D gene. This CDR3 has 17 amino acids. V lost 6 bases, J lost 1 base, and 19 bases lay in between. Per the germline V gene, CDR1 is LNHDA and CDR2 is SQIVND (reference sequence). The CDR3, as DNA: TGTGCCAGTAGGGACGTTGGTGCCTGGGTGAGCAATCAGCCCCAGCATTTT. Translation gives CASRDVGAWVSNQPQHF.

The rearrangement uses TRBV6-5 and TRBJ2-7; D is unresolved. CDR1 and CDR2 (germline): MNHEY, SVGAGI. CDR3 length equals 14 residues. Trimming removed 3 bases from V and 0 bases from J, with 9 bases in between. The CDR3 protein is CASSYFESSYEQYF. CDR3 DNA sequence: TGTGCCAGCAGTTATTTCGAGAGCTCCTACGAGCAGTACTTC.

In nucleotides, the CDR3 is TGTGCCAGCAGTTCGGGACAGCCCTCTAAGTATTATGGCTACACCTTC. Its protein is CASSSGQPSKYYGYTF. The J gene is TRBJ1-2, the V gene TRBV28, with 7 bases identical to TRBD1. Looked up from germline, CDR1 is MDHEN and CDR2 is SYDVKM. Trimming cost V 4 bases and J 5 bases; bases outside gene matches: 13. The CDR3 extends over 16 amino acids.

This clone occurred a few times. The CDR3 protein is CASGGSTDTQYF. The CDR3, as DNA: TGTGCCAGCGGAGGGAGTACAGATACGCAGTATTTT. The chain uses TRBV7-3 and TRBJ2-3; possibly TRBD2 for D (6 bases). The V gene's germline CDR1 is SGHTA and CDR2 FQGTGA. The ends were cut back, 8 bases at V and 3 bases at J, with 9 bases in the middle. The CDR3 covers 12 residues.

This sequence joins TRBV19 and TRBJ1-2, with a possible D match to TRBD1 (5 bases). CDR1 and CDR2 (germline): LNHDA, SQIVND (reference sequence). The CDR3 totals 13 residues. The germline V and J ends were trimmed by 9 bases and 0 bases, with 11 bases remaining between them. CDR3 amino acids: CASTDNPNYGYTF. The CDR3 nucleotides are TGTGCCAGCACGGACAACCCTAACTATGGCTACACCTTC.

V and J are TRBV5-1 and TRBJ2-2; the D gene could be TRBD1 or TRBD2 (5 bases each). Trimming took 3 bases from V and 8 from J, leaving 14 bases between them. The V gene's germline CDR1 is SGHRS and CDR2 YFSETQ. CDR3 length: 14 residues. The CDR3 DNA reads as TGCGCCAGCAGCTCCGGGACCCCAGGTGGGGAGCTGTTTTTT. Its translation: CASSSGTPGGELFF.

The chain has TRBV27 and TRBJ2-3, with D unresolved. CDR1 MNHEY and CDR2 SMNVEV come from the germline V gene (reference sequence). V lost 3 bases to trimming and J lost 9 bases, with 7 bases between them. The CDR3 is 11 residues long. As DNA, the CDR3 is TGTGCCAGCAGTTTCGGAGTGACGCAGTATTTT. It codes for CASSFGVTQYF.

J is TRBJ2-5 and V is TRBV4-2, with TRBD1 identical over 7 bases. The CDR3 contains 13 residues. Germline V gene lookup returns CDR1 LGHNA and CDR2 YNFKEQ. The junction had 3 bases not matched to a gene; V was cut back by 6 bases and J by 2 bases. CDR3 region: CASRDRTQETQYF. The CDR3 nucleotides read TGTGCCAGCAGGGACAGGACACAAGAGACCCAGTACTTC.

The chain employs TRBV5-1 and TRBJ1-1, with D possibly matching TRBD1 (6 bases). V was clipped by 4 bases and J by 0 bases, with 13 bases between them. Looked up from germline, CDR1 is SGHRS and CDR2 is YFSETQ. The length of the CDR3 is 15 residues. The CDR3 DNA reads as TGCGCCAGCAGCCAGGGGACGACCATGAACACTGAAGCTTTCTTT. Residues: CASSQGTTMNTEAFF.